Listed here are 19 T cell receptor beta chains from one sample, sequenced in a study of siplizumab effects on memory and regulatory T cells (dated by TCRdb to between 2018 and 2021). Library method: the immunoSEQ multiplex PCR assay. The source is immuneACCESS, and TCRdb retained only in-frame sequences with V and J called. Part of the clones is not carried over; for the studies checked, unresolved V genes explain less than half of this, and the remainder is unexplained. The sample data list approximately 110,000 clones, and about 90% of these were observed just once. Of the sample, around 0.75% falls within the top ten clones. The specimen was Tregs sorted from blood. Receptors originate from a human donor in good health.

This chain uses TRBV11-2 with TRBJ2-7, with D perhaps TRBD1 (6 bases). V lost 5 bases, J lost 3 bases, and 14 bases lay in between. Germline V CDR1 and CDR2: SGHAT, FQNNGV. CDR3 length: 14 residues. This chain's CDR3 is CASSAGTQFYEQYF. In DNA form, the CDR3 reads TGTGCCAGCAGCGCCGGGACACAATTCTACGAGCAGTACTTC.

CDR3 residues: CASSVAGLYYEQYF. The DNA for the CDR3 is TGCGCCAGCAGCGTAGCGGGCCTATACTACGAGCAGTACTTC. The rearrangement uses TRBV10-2 and TRBJ2-5; 7 bases agree with TRBD2. The end of the DNA is better explained by TRBJ2-7, so the J call may be wrong. Germline lookup yields CDR1 WSHSY and CDR2 SAAADI. This CDR3 has 14 residues.

For the CDR3, the DNA is TGTGCCTGGACCGGGACAGGGGGCGCCGGATCAGCCTCACCCCTCCACTTT. Translating gives CAWTGTGGAGSASPLHF. The chain employs TRBV30 and TRBJ1-6; 12 bases align to TRBD1. This CDR3 has 17 residues. The germline V gene encodes CDR1 GTSNPN and CDR2 SVGIG (reference sequence). Trimming took 4 bases from V and 10 from J; bases not matched to a gene: 14.

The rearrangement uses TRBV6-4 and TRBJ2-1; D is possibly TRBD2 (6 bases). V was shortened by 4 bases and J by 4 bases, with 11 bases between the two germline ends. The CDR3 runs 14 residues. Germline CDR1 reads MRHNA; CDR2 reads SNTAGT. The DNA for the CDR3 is TGTGCCAGCAGTGCGGGACTCCCTTACAATGAGCAGTTCTTC. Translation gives CASSAGLPYNEQFF.

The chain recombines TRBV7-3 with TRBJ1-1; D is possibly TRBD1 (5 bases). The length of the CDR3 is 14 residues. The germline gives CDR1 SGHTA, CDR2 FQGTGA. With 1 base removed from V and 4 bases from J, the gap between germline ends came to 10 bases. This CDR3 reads CASSLMGQGTEAFF. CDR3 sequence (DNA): TGTGCCAGCAGCTTAATGGGTCAGGGCACTGAAGCTTTCTTT.

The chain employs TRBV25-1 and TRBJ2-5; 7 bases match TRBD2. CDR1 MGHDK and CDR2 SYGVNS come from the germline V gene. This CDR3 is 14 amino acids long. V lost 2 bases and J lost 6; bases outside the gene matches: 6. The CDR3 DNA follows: TGTGCCAGCAGTGAAGGGGGGGGGAGCCAGACCCAGTACTTC. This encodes CASSEGGGSQTQYF.

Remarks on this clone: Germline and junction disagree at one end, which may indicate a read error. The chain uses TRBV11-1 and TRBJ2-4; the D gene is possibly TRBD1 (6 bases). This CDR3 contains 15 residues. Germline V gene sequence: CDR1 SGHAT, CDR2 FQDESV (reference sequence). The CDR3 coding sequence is TGTGCCGGCAGCTTAGTCCGCCAGGGGAAAAACATTCAGTACTTC. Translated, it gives CAGSLVRQGKNIQYF.

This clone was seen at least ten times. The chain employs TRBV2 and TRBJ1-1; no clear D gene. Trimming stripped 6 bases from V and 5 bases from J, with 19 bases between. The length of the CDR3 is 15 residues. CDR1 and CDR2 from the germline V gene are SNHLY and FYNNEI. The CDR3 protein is CASRESRANLTEAFF. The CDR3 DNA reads TGTGCCAGCAGGGAAAGTAGGGCGAACTTGACTGAAGCTTTCTTT.

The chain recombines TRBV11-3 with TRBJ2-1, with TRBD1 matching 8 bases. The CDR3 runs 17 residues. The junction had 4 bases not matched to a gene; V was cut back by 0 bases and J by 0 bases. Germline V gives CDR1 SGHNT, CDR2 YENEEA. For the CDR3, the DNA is TGTGCCAGCAGCTTAGATGCAGGGGGCGACTCCTACAATGAGCAGTTCTTC. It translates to CASSLDAGGDSYNEQFF.

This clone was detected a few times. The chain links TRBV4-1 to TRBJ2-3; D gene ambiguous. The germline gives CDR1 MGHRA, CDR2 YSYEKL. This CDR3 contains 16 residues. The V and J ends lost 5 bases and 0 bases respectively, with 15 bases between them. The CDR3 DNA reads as TGCGCCAGCAGCGGAGTCGGGTTCCTTAGCACAGATACGCAGTATTTT. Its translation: CASSGVGFLSTDTQYF.

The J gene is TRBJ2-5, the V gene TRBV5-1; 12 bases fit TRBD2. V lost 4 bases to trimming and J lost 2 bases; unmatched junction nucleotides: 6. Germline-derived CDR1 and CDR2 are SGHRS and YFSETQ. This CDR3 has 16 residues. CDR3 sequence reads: CASSPLAGGVQETQYF. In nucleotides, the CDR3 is TGCGCCAGCAGCCCTCTAGCGGGAGGGGTACAAGAGACCCAGTACTTC. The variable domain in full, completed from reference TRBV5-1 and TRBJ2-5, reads KAGVTQTPRYLIKTRGQQVTLSCSPISGHRSVSWYQQTPGQGLQFLFEYFSETQRNKGNFPGRFSGRQFSNSRSEMNVSTLELGDSALYLCASSPLAGGVQETQYFGPGTRLLVL.

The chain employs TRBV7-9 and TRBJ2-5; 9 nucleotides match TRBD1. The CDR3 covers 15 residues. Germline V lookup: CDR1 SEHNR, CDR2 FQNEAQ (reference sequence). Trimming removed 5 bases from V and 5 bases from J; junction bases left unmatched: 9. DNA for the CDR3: TGTGCCAGCAGCATGAACAGGGGGCTGGGGGAGACCCAGTACTTC. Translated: CASSMNRGLGETQYF.

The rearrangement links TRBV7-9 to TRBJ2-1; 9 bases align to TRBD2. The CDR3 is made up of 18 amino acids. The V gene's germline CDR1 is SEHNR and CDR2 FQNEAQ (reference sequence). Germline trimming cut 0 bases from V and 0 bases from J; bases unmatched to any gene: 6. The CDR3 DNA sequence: TGTGCCAGCAGCTTAGCGCTTAGCGGGGGAAGCTCCTACAATGAGCAGTTCTTC. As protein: CASSLALSGGSSYNEQFF.

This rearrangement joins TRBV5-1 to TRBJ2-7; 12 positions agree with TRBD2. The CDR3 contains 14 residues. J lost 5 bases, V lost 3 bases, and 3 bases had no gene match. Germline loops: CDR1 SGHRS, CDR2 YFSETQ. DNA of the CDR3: TGCGCCAGCAGCTCCGGACTAGCGGGGAACGAGCAGTACTTC. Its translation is CASSSGLAGNEQYF.

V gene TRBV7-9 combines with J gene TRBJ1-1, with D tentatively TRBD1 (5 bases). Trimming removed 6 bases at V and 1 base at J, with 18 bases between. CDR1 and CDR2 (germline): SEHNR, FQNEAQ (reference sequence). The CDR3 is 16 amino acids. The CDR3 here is CASSFTPGQGNTEAFF. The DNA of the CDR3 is TGTGCCAGCAGTTTTACCCCGGGCCAGGGGAACACTGAAGCTTTCTTT.

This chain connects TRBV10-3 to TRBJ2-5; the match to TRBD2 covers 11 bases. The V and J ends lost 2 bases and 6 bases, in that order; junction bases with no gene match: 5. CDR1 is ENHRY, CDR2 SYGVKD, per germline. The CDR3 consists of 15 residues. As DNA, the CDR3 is TGTGCCATCAGTGAGACTAGCGGGAGCACAAAGACCCAGTACTTC. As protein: CAISETSGSTKTQYF.

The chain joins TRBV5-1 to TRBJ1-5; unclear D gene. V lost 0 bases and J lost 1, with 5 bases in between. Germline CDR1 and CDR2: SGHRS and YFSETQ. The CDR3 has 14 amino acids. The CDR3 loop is CASSLGESNQPQHF. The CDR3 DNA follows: TGCGCCAGCAGCTTGGGGGAGAGCAATCAGCCCCAGCATTTT.

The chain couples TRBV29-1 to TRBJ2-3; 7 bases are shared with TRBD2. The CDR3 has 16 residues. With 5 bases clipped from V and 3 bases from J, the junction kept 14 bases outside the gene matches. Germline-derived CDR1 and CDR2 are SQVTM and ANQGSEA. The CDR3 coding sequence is TGCAGCGTTCCCTATGCAGGACTAGACTTAACAGATACGCAGTATTTT. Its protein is CSVPYAGLDLTDTQYF.

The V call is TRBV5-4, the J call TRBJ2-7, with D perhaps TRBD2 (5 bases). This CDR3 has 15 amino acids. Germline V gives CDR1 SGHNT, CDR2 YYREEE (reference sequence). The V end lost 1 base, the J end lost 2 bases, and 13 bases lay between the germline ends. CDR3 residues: CASSLSSDGAYEQYF. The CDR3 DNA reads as TGTGCCAGCAGCTTGAGTAGCGACGGAGCCTACGAGCAGTACTTC.